This T cell receptor beta chain was retrieved from a study of shared clonotypes between healthy human individuals. Profiled with immunoSEQ multiplex PCR; TCRdb holds only in-frame clones, not every one. The data contain hundreds of thousands of clones, around three quarters of them singletons. CDR1 is MNHEY and CDR2 is SVGAGI in the germline V gene. V dropped 7 bases and J dropped 7; count of bases not matched to a gene: 9. This CDR3 has 14 amino acids. Sequences were obtained from PBMCs. The sequence derives from a woman aged 40 to 50 in good health. Some clones in this sample may be carry-over from other donors' samples. The V and J genes are TRBV6-5 and TRBJ1-4; TRBD1 aligns across 7 bases. The CDR3 DNA reads as TGTGCCAGCACCCGACAGGGAAGGTTTGAAAAACTGTTTTTT. As protein: CASTRQGRFEKLFF.